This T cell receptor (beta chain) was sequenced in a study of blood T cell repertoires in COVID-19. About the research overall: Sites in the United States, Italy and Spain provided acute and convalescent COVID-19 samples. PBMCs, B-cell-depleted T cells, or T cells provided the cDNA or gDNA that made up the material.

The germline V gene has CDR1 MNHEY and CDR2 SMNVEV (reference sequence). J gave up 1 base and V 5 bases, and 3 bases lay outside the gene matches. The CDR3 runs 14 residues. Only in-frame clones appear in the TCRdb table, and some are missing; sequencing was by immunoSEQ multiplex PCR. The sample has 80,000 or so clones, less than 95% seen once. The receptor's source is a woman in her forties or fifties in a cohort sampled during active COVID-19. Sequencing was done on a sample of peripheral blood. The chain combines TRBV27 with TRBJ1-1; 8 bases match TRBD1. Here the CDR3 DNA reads TGTGCCAGCAGTAGAGACAGGGGGAACACTGAAGCTTTCTTT. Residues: CASSRDRGNTEAFF.